The 19 T cell receptor beta chains reported below all come from one sample, sequenced in a study of cytomegalovirus exposure and HLA in healthy donors. The PCR used 60 Vbeta and 13 Jbeta primers. The assay was immunoSEQ multiplex PCR, and TCRdb's table has in-frame clones only and misses some. The repertoire holds just under 250,000 clones, with roughly 82% as singletons. Sequencing used PBMCs. Source of these receptors: a woman between 40 and 55 years old in good health and CMV-seropositive.

This clone was found a few times. The V call is TRBV7-9, the J call TRBJ1-1, with 11 bases lining up with TRBD1. This CDR3 is 16 amino acids long. Germline V gene data show CDR1 as SEHNR and CDR2 as FQNEAQ (reference sequence). With V trimmed by 5 bases and J by 0 bases, 5 bases remained unmatched. This CDR3 is CASSPRGQGVNTEAFF. For the CDR3, the DNA is TGTGCCAGCAGCCCTCGGGGACAGGGGGTGAACACTGAAGCTTTCTTT.

The gene calls are TRBV4-3 and TRBJ1-2, with D possibly matching TRBD1 (6 bases). This CDR3 has 15 residues. Looked up from germline, CDR1 is LGHNA and CDR2 is YSLEER. V gave up 0 bases and J gave up 3 bases, with 11 bases separating them. This CDR3 is CASSQDRQADYGYTF. Written as DNA, the CDR3 is TGCGCCAGCAGCCAAGACCGACAGGCTGACTATGGCTACACCTTC.

The chain has TRBV2 and TRBJ1-5, with D maybe TRBD1 (6 bases). The CDR3 spans 15 residues. From germline, CDR1 is SNHLY and CDR2 FYNNEI. V dropped 3 bases and J dropped 3 bases, with 12 bases sitting between them. The CDR3 bases are TGTGCCAGCAGTGACGGACAGTCCTACAATCAGCCCCAGCATTTT. Translating gives CASSDGQSYNQPQHF.

The chain joins TRBV29-1 to TRBJ2-7, with 7 bases aligning to TRBD1. V shed 4 bases and J 9 bases; nucleotides not matched to a gene: 12. Germline V lookup: CDR1 SQVTM, CDR2 ANQGSEA. The CDR3 sequence is 13 residues long. CDR3 amino acids: CSVAVTGYGGQYF. In nucleotides, the CDR3 is TGCAGCGTTGCTGTGACAGGGTATGGCGGGCAGTACTTC.

The V and J genes are TRBV25-1 and TRBJ2-3; D is unresolved. CDR3 length: 10 residues. Germline V CDR1 and CDR2: MGHDK, SYGVNS. V lost 10 bases to trimming and J lost 2 bases, with 4 bases between them. CDR3 coding DNA: TGTGCCACCTACACAGATACGCAGTATTTT. Its protein is CATYTDTQYF.

The chain employs TRBV2 and TRBJ2-7; 7 bases match TRBD1. V shed 3 bases and J 7 bases; nucleotides not matched to a gene: 6. Germline CDR1 reads SNHLY; CDR2 reads FYNNEI. This CDR3 comprises 13 residues. CDR3 protein: CASSEGQSREQYF. The CDR3 DNA reads TGTGCCAGCAGTGAGGGACAGTCTAGAGAGCAGTACTTC.

This clone was observed a handful of times. The chain uses TRBV6-4 and TRBJ1-2, with D perhaps matching TRBD1 (6 bases). V dropped 3 bases and J dropped 7 bases, with 21 bases sitting between them. The CDR3 extends over 16 amino acids. Germline V gene lookup returns CDR1 MRHNA and CDR2 SNTAGT. The CDR3 DNA is TGTGCCAGCAGTGAAAACCAGGGGAAACGACGCTTTGGCTACACCTTC. Translating it yields CASSENQGKRRFGYTF.

The chain is built from TRBV30 and TRBJ1-4, with 7 bases fitting TRBD1. CDR3 length equals 13 residues. The germline gives CDR1 GTSNPN, CDR2 SVGIG (reference sequence). Trimming took 5 bases from V and 7 from J; bases not matched to a gene: 7. In DNA form, the CDR3 reads TGTGCCTGGGTAAACAGGGGTGGTGAAAAACTGTTTTTT. This sequence encodes CAWVNRGGEKLFF. The complete variable domain, with remaining parts taken from reference TRBV30 and TRBJ1-4, reads SQTIHQWPATLVQPVGSPLSLECTVEGTSNPNLYWYRQAAGRGLQLLFYSVGIGQISSEVPQNLSASRPQDRQFILSSKKLLLSDSGFYLCAWVNRGGEKLFFGSGTQLSVL.

The chain couples TRBV16 to TRBJ1-3, with D maybe TRBD1 (5 bases). CDR1 KGHSY and CDR2 FQNENV come from the germline V gene. The CDR3 sequence is 15 residues long. V was shortened by 1 base and J by 4 bases, with 11 bases between the two germline ends. Written as DNA, the CDR3 is TGTGCCAGCAGCCAATACGCGACAGCGGGAAACACCATATATTTT. This encodes CASSQYATAGNTIYF.

This clone was counted only a few times. The gene calls are TRBV27 and TRBJ2-3; D is ambiguous. The length of the CDR3 is 15 residues. Deletions cut 6 bases from V and 4 bases from J, with 17 bases between. From germline, CDR1 is MNHEY and CDR2 SMNVEV (reference sequence). The CDR3 nucleotides read TGTGCCAGCAGAAGAAGCCAGGCCTTACCAGATACGCAGTATTTT. It specifies CASRRSQALPDTQYF.

V usage is TRBV2 and J usage is TRBJ2-3, with 8 bases fitting TRBD1. Trimming removed 6 bases from V and 1 base from J; junction bases left unmatched: 6. The CDR3 is 15 residues long. CDR1 is SNHLY, CDR2 FYNNEI, per germline. The CDR3 sequence is CASRPDRGGTDTQYF. In nucleotides, the CDR3 is TGTGCCAGCAGGCCAGACAGGGGAGGCACAGATACGCAGTATTTT.

The CDR3: CAWSVAQGAQAFF. CDR3 bases: TGTGCCTGGAGTGTAGCGCAGGGGGCGCAAGCTTTCTTT. V and J are TRBV30 and TRBJ1-1; TRBD1 aligns across 8 bases. CDR3 length: 13 amino acids. Germline V lookup: CDR1 GTSNPN, CDR2 SVGIG (reference sequence). J was trimmed by 9 bases and V by 0 bases; bases with no gene match: 6.

The chain links TRBV10-1 to TRBJ2-7, with 10 positions matching TRBD2. CDR1 and CDR2 (germline): WNHNN, SYGVQD (reference sequence). V was pared by 3 bases and J by 2 bases, with 7 bases of the junction left unmatched. CDR3 length: 16 residues. The CDR3 here is CASSEEGLASTYEQYF. The DNA of the CDR3 is TGCGCCAGCAGTGAAGAGGGACTAGCGAGTACCTACGAGCAGTACTTC.

The chain has TRBV7-6 and TRBJ2-7; 9 positions agree with TRBD1. Unmatched junction bases numbered 9, after V lost 5 bases and J lost 4 bases. The germline V gene has CDR1 SGHVS and CDR2 FNYEAQ. CDR3 size: 15 residues. CDR3 sequence reads: CASSAGTGNMYEQYF. DNA for the CDR3: TGTGCCAGCAGCGCCGGGACAGGGAATATGTACGAGCAGTACTTC.

The chain employs TRBV4-2 and TRBJ2-7; tentative D call: TRBD1 (5 bases). Deletions cut 1 base from V and 3 bases from J, with 19 bases between. There are 17 residues in the CDR3. Germline assignment: CDR1 LGHNA and CDR2 YNFKEQ. The CDR3 DNA reads TGTGCCAGCAGCCAAGTTCAGGGTCTTAGCACCTACTACGAGCAGTACTTC. Encoded protein: CASSQVQGLSTYYEQYF.

This clone was detected only a few times. Here the CDR3 reads CASSVAGSYEQYF. The CDR3 nucleotides are TGTGCCAGCAGCGTAGCAGGCTCCTACGAGCAGTACTTC. This rearrangement joins TRBV9 to TRBJ2-7; D not certain. In germline, CDR1 is SGDLS, CDR2 YYNGEE. This CDR3 region has 13 residues. V lost 0 bases and J lost 0, with 4 bases in between.

The V call is TRBV19, the J call TRBJ2-1; 8 bases map to TRBD1. Germline V lookup: CDR1 LNHDA, CDR2 SQIVND (reference sequence). The V gene end was trimmed by 7 bases and the J gene end by 1 base; junction bases not matched to a gene: 6. This CDR3 is built from 15 residues. CDR3 coding DNA: TGTGCCAGTACCGGCGGGACAGGTTCCTACAATGAGCAGTTCTTC. This codes for CASTGGTGSYNEQFF.

This clone was detected only once. J is TRBJ2-2 and V is TRBV7-9; 7 nucleotides align to TRBD1. This CDR3 has 13 amino acids. Germline V CDR1 and CDR2: SEHNR, FQNEAQ (reference sequence). The ends lost 8 bases at V and 7 bases at J; junction bases unmatched: 7. The CDR3 coding sequence is TGTGCCAGCTCGGACAGGTCGGTCGGGGAGCTGTTTTTT. This translates into CASSDRSVGELFF.

The chain uses TRBV9 and TRBJ1-2; a possible D gene is TRBD1 (6 bases). The germline gives CDR1 SGDLS, CDR2 YYNGEE. The ends were cut back, 0 bases at V and 7 bases at J, with 10 bases in the middle. The CDR3 runs to 13 residues. The CDR3 region is CASSVVQGGGYTF. CDR3 bases: TGTGCCAGCAGCGTAGTACAGGGCGGTGGCTACACCTTC. The complete variable domain, with remaining parts taken from reference TRBV9 and TRBJ1-2, reads DSGVTQTPKHLITATGQRVTLRCSPRSGDLSVYWYQQSLDQGLQFLIQYYNGEERAKGNILERFSAQQFPDLHSELNLSSLELGDSALYFCASSVVQGGGYTFGSGTRLTVV.